A selection of T cell receptor beta chains follows, all from one sample in a study of T cells in Graves' hyperthyroidism and ophthalmopathy. MiXCR, run by TCRdb on the multiplex PCR reads, gives a single entry per CDR3 protein. This repertoire shows roughly 740,000 distinct CDR3 sequences, 15% to 20% found once; its top ten account for under 9.5%. The sequenced sample consisted of blood. These receptors were collected from a man between 18 and 35 years old with Graves' hyperthyroidism. Both conserved end residues are trimmed from each CDR3.

v_gene	j_gene	CDR3aa
TRBV12-3/TRBV12-4	TRBJ2-7	ASSTGTKNYEQY
TRBV3-1	TRBJ2-1	ASSQSHEQF
TRBV6-1	TRBJ1-5	ASSPSRFNSNQPQH
TRBV6-2/TRBV6-3	TRBJ2-1	ASSPHSGGYNEQF
TRBV5-1	TRBJ2-5	ASSPASGLGETQY
TRBV3-1	TRBJ2-1	ASSQDPIPTQEDEQF
TRBV15	TRBJ1-2	ATSRAQGGESNYGYT
TRBV7-2	TRBJ1-1	ASSLSGGLNTEAF
TRBV28	TRBJ2-7	ASRKRRDRGYYEQY
TRBV20-1	TRBJ2-3	SAFSGRTDTQY
TRBV7-6	TRBJ1-4	ASSSSGGPNEKLF
TRBV20-1	TRBJ1-2	SANPSEGYT
TRBV5-1	TRBJ2-3	ASSSRDRRADTQY
TRBV18	TRBJ2-2	ASSPLRGELF
TRBV7-9	TRBJ2-7	ASSHPGRDRGHEQY
TRBV6-1	TRBJ2-5	ASVDVPETQY
TRBV2	TRBJ1-3	ASSGYFGSGNTVY
TRBV7-2	TRBJ1-2	ASSLGQGKGYGYT
TRBV27	TRBJ2-3	ASSWDFLSTDTQY
TRBV7-8	TRBJ2-1	ASSLGGQGLAGLQSSYNEQF
TRBV7-2	TRBJ2-7	ASSHREDYEQY
TRBV7-9	TRBJ2-2	ASSLFWGHEAGELF
TRBV2	TRBJ2-1	ASRTAGVPHNEQF
TRBV20-1	TRBJ2-1	SARDRQGAYNEQF
TRBV30	TRBJ1-4	AWTGSCEKLF
TRBV2	TRBJ2-7	VSRLDGMAYEQY
TRBV28	TRBJ2-7	ASSVLSGQGAEQY
TRBV15	TRBJ2-1	ATSRVSEQF
TRBV12-5	TRBJ2-7	ASGFLPYEQY
TRBV28	TRBJ1-5	ASSFGLGNQPQH
TRBV30	TRBJ2-7	AWSVGTTYEQY
TRBV6-1	TRBJ2-7	ASSIGLAGNEQY
TRBV24-1	TRBJ2-1	ATSDLKAGGFNEQF
TRBV20-1	TRBJ2-3	SAHTSGSTDTQY
TRBV18	TRBJ2-1	ASSPPLNLLKF
TRBV5-6	TRBJ2-5	ASSSSGGEGTQY
TRBV12-3/TRBV12-4	TRBJ1-5	ASSLGGFSNQPQH
TRBV15	TRBJ1-4	ATSRHRDANEKLF
TRBV7-9	TRBJ2-5	ASSSPSGGGETQY
TRBV28	TRBJ1-1	ASSLRANTEAF
TRBV18	TRBJ1-1	ASSPDSMNTEAF
TRBV24-1	TRBJ2-1	ATSDPGEGAHEQF
TRBV6-5	TRBJ2-7	ASSYLGGNYEQY
TRBV20-1	TRBJ2-1	SANRYLDYGEQF
TRBV6-1	TRBJ1-3	ASWNPGQKRNTIY
TRBV20-1	TRBJ1-5	SASHGRGHSNQPQH
TRBV11-2	TRBJ1-2	ASSLDRRGGTYYGYT
TRBV7-9	TRBJ2-1	ASSLGRGGEQF
TRBV7-9	TRBJ2-7	ASSPTPGQASHEQY
TRBV12-3/TRBV12-4	TRBJ1-2	ASRPRDSQSYGYT
TRBV27	TRBJ2-7	ASSLLQGQYEQY
TRBV5-1	TRBJ2-2	ASSLAQPGTGELF
TRBV2	TRBJ1-1	ASSDQGGYTEAF
TRBV24-1	TRBJ2-5	ATSETGGRQETQY
TRBV18	TRBJ1-5	ASSPSPTGQEKGQPQH